A single sample gave rise to the 32 T cell receptor beta chains below, sequenced in a study of blood T cells in healthy people across ages (dated by TCRdb to the mid-2010s). Library prep was done by 5' RACE. TCRdb lists the instrument as Illumina HiSeq 2500. A second PCR of roughly 7 to 12 cycles was run with a J-beta primer mix and a sample-barcoded 5' primer. TCRdb reprocessed the public reads (quality trimming at Q25 with fastp, clone calling with MiXCR) and kept in-frame beta chains. Each entry merges the rows of one CDR3 protein and shows their most common DNA and genes. This sample lists some 730,000 distinct CDR3 sequences; about 24% were detected once. The ten largest clones take up 20% to 25% of the sample. The specimen was blood. The receptors shown here come from a man in his 70s in good health.

This clonotype was detected many times. The chain uses TRBV20-1 and TRBJ2-3; 7 nucleotides align to TRBD2. Germline V gene lookup returns CDR1 DFQATT and CDR2 SNEGSKA (reference sequence). The length of the CDR3 is 18 residues. Unmatched junction bases numbered 16, after V lost 2 bases and J lost 2 bases. The CDR3, as DNA: TGCAGTGCTAGACCCCGGGGATCGACGGGAGGTTCCACAGATACGCAGTATTTT. Translated, it gives CSARPRGSTGGSTDTQYF.

This clonotype was recorded many times. The chain combines TRBV20-1 with TRBJ2-7, with D maybe TRBD2 (6 bases). The CDR3 contains 14 residues. V lost 1 base and J lost 3, with 13 bases in between. Germline CDR1 reads DFQATT; CDR2 reads SNEGSKA (reference sequence). Written as DNA, the CDR3 is TGCAGTGCTAGAGTCCGAGGGGAGGACTACGAGCAGTACTTC. It translates to CSARVRGEDYEQYF.

This clonotype showed up many times. V gene TRBV7-9 combines with J gene TRBJ1-3; D unresolved. V was clipped by 5 bases and J by 0 bases, with 17 bases between them. Looked up from germline, CDR1 is SEHNR and CDR2 is FQNEAQ (reference sequence). The CDR3 runs 17 residues. CDR3 amino acids: CASSLPWAASSGNTIYF. The CDR3 coding sequence is TGTGCCAGCAGCCTCCCTTGGGCCGCATCCTCTGGAAACACCATATATTTT.

The genes are TRBV5-1 and TRBJ1-1; D ambiguous. This CDR3 is 12 amino acids long. Germline CDR1 SGHRS, CDR2 YFSETQ. V shed 0 bases and J shed 10 bases, with 10 bases lying between them. CDR3 sequence (DNA): TGCGCCAGCAGCTTGGGAGATTTCGGAGCTTTCTTT. Amino acid sequence: CASSLGDFGAFF.

V and J are TRBV5-1 and TRBJ2-3, with TRBD2 matching 11 bases. J lost 2 bases, V lost 4 bases, and 6 bases had no gene match. The CDR3 runs 16 residues. CDR1 is SGHRS and CDR2 is YFSETQ in the germline V gene. The CDR3 is CASSALTSGVTDTQYF. The CDR3 bases are TGCGCCAGCAGCGCACTGACTAGCGGGGTCACAGATACGCAGTATTTT.

V usage is TRBV7-2 and J usage is TRBJ1-1; D perhaps matches TRBD1 (5 bases). This CDR3 contains 14 residues. Germline V gene sequence: CDR1 SGHTA, CDR2 FQGNSA. The ends were cut back, 7 bases at V and 4 bases at J, with 16 bases in the middle. The CDR3 is CASTGTPRGTEAFF. In DNA, the CDR3 is TGTGCCAGCACCGGGACCCCAAGGGGCACTGAAGCTTTCTTT.

The chain combines TRBV20-1 with TRBJ2-3; weak D call: TRBD1 (5 bases). Germline CDR1 is DFQATT and CDR2 is SNEGSKA (reference sequence). V lost 6 bases and J 12 bases, leaving 19 bases between the germline ends. This CDR3 has 12 amino acids. The CDR3 loop is CSAKGNGQDQYF. CDR3 DNA: TGCAGTGCAAAGGGGAACGGCCAGGATCAGTATTTT.

V and J are TRBV3-1 and TRBJ1-1, with 7 bases that match TRBD1. This CDR3 has 15 residues. The trim removed 3 bases at V and 2 bases at J, leaving 6 bases unmatched. The germline V gene has CDR1 LGHDT and CDR2 YNNKEL (reference sequence). Here the CDR3 DNA reads TGTGCCAGCAGCCACCACAGGGGCGGAAACACTGAAGCTTTCTTT. Protein sequence: CASSHHRGGNTEAFF.

A remark on this clonotype: A much larger clone sits a single nucleotide away, making a read error possible. The chain combines TRBV6-1 with TRBJ1-5; D is unresolved. V was pared by 2 bases and J by 3 bases, with 11 bases between. Per germline, CDR1 MNHNS and CDR2 SASEGT. This CDR3 comprises 15 residues. The CDR3 is CASSESGRHNQPQHF. CDR3 bases: TGTGCCAGCAGTGAAAGTGGACGGCACAATCAGCCCCAGCATTTT.

The chain combines TRBV5-1 with TRBJ1-5; D call uncertain. The CDR3 is 15 residues long. Trimming pared 0 bases from V and 2 bases from J, leaving 9 bases between. CDR1 SGHRS and CDR2 YFSETQ come from the germline V gene. The CDR3 DNA reads TGCGCCAGCAGCTTGGGGATCCAGGGCAATCAGCCCCAGCATTTT. Its translation: CASSLGIQGNQPQHF.

The chain couples TRBV7-2 to TRBJ1-1, with 7 bases matching TRBD1. V lost 2 bases to trimming and J lost 4 bases; unmatched junction nucleotides: 4. CDR1 is SGHTA and CDR2 is FQGNSA in the germline V gene. The CDR3 contains 14 residues. CDR3 sequence reads: CASSLWNRGTEAFF. CDR3 in DNA: TGTGCCAGCAGCTTATGGAACAGGGGCACTGAAGCTTTCTTT.

The V gene is TRBV27, the J gene TRBJ1-1; D not resolved. The ends were cut back, 5 bases at V and 2 bases at J, with 15 bases in the middle. Germline CDR1 and CDR2: MNHEY and SMNVEV (reference sequence). The CDR3 is 15 amino acids. The CDR3 spells CASSPHPTANTEAFF. CDR3 sequence (DNA): TGTGCCAGCAGTCCCCATCCCACAGCCAACACTGAAGCTTTCTTT.

This clonotype showed up just a few times. This clone may be a read error of a much larger clone one base away. The chain recombines TRBV25-1 with TRBJ2-1, with D maybe TRBD2 (5 bases). The germline gives CDR1 MGHDK, CDR2 SYGVNS. Trimming removed 4 bases from V and 3 bases from J, with 13 bases in between. There are 15 residues in the CDR3. CDR3 bases: TGTGCCAGCAGTGGGGGTAGCGCACTCTACAATGAGCAGTTCTTC. It codes for CASSGGSALYNEQFF.

The V and J genes are TRBV6-2 or TRBV6-3 and TRBJ2-1; D uncertain. Germline CDR1 MNHEY, CDR2 SVGEGT. Trimming took off 5 bases at V and 5 bases at J, with 13 bases between the two ends. This CDR3 has 14 amino acids. CDR3 region: CASSLERVNNEQFF. The CDR3 nucleotides are TGTGCCAGCAGTCTTGAGCGAGTTAACAATGAGCAGTTCTTC.

The chain recombines TRBV5-1 with TRBJ2-3; D might be TRBD2 (5 bases). Trimming stripped 10 bases from V and 8 bases from J, with 23 bases between. Germline lookup yields CDR1 SGHRS and CDR2 YFSETQ. The CDR3 consists of 14 residues. The DNA for the CDR3 is TGCGCCTGCTTGCTCACAGAGGCGGGTGGTACGCAGTATTTT. Residues: CACLLTEAGGTQYF.

The V and J genes are TRBV7-6 and TRBJ2-1; no definite D call. CDR1 SGHVS and CDR2 FNYEAQ come from the germline V gene. Trimming took 3 bases from V and 5 from J, leaving 8 bases between them. This CDR3 contains 13 residues. DNA for the CDR3: TGTGCCAGCAGCTTGCTAGTGAACAATGAGCAGTTCTTC. This sequence encodes CASSLLVNNEQFF.

This clonotype has only a few counts. The rearrangement links TRBV7-6 to TRBJ2-5, with unresolved D. TRBJ2-1 explains the end of the DNA better; the J call may be wrong. Per the germline V gene, CDR1 is SGHVS and CDR2 is FNYEAQ. This CDR3 contains 11 residues. CDR3 residues: CASSSDLEQFF. The CDR3 DNA reads TGTGCCAGCAGCTCGGACCTTGAGCAGTTCTTC.

Turning to this clonotype: Its ends do not fully match the called genes, so a read error is possible. The V gene is TRBV28, the J gene TRBJ1-2; a weak D match, TRBD1 (5 bases). CDR3 length equals 13 residues. Germline CDR1 reads MDHEN; CDR2 reads SYDVKM. Here the CDR3 reads CASRLWGTYGYTF. The DNA of the CDR3 is TGTGCCAGCAGATTATGGGGGACTTATGGCTACACCTTC.

The gene calls are TRBV12-3 or TRBV12-4 and TRBJ1-3; no clear D. The CDR3 length is 14 residues. V lost 5 bases and J 6 bases, leaving 14 bases between the germline ends. This CDR3 reads CASSPYRTVNTIYF. Written as DNA, the CDR3 is TGTGCCAGCAGTCCTTACCGGACCGTAAACACCATATATTTT.

CDR3 nucleotide sequence: TGCGCCAGCAGCCAGGTCCTTTTAGCGGGGGCGACAGATACGCAGTATTTT. It is translated as CASSQVLLAGATDTQYF. The genes are TRBV4-3 and TRBJ2-3, with 9 bases matching TRBD2. This CDR3 spans 17 amino acids. Germline V CDR1 and CDR2: LGHNA, YSLEER. Trimming took 3 bases from V and 3 from J; bases not matched to a gene: 10.

This clonotype has more than one count but fewer than ten. The chain has TRBV27 and TRBJ2-7; TRBD2 matches at 11 bases. V shed 3 bases, J shed 4 bases, and the junction held 8 bases outside the gene matches. Germline V gives CDR1 MNHEY, CDR2 SMNVEV (reference sequence). The CDR3 sequence is 16 residues long. CDR3 protein: CASSFGPASGGYEQYF. The CDR3 region has the DNA TGTGCCAGCAGTTTTGGTCCTGCTAGCGGGGGGTACGAGCAGTACTTC.

The table lists this clonotype with a few counts. The chain has TRBV7-7 and TRBJ2-2, with 7 bases that match TRBD2. Germline trimming cut 6 bases from V and 7 bases from J; bases unmatched to any gene: 5. The V gene's germline CDR1 is SSHAT and CDR2 FNYEAQ (reference sequence). The CDR3 covers 13 residues. The CDR3 loop is CASRGLDVGELFF. The CDR3 DNA sequence: TGTGCCAGCAGAGGACTAGACGTCGGGGAGCTGTTTTTT.

The chain is built from TRBV7-3 and TRBJ2-2; TRBD2 aligns across 7 bases. The germline V gene has CDR1 SGHTA and CDR2 FQGTGA. The CDR3 loop spans 14 amino acids. Germline trimming cut 1 base from V and 4 bases from J; bases unmatched to any gene: 0. The CDR3 DNA follows: TGTGCCAGCAGCTTAAAGCGGGGCACCGGGGAGCTGTTTTTT. Its protein product is CASSLKRGTGELFF.

In its sample, this clonotype was seen a few times. This sequence joins TRBV7-9 and TRBJ2-3; 11 positions match TRBD2. After removal of 5 bases from V and 4 bases from J, the junction contained 8 bases not matched to a gene. Germline V CDR1 and CDR2: SEHNR, FQNEAQ (reference sequence). The CDR3 is 16 residues long. Here the CDR3 reads CASSEGTSGWSDTQYF. The CDR3 DNA reads TGTGCCAGCAGCGAAGGGACTAGCGGTTGGTCAGATACGCAGTATTTT.

CDR3 in DNA: TGTGCCAGCAGCTTAGCCCACCTAGGGGGAGAAGGCTACACCTTC. As protein: CASSLAHLGGEGYTF. The rearrangement links TRBV11-2 to TRBJ1-2; D may be TRBD1 (6 bases). Trimming took off 1 base at V and 8 bases at J, with 17 bases between the two ends. Germline V CDR1 and CDR2: SGHAT, FQNNGV. This CDR3 is 15 amino acids long.

The V gene is TRBV6-5, the J gene TRBJ2-1, with TRBD2 matching 10 bases. The length of the CDR3 is 14 residues. Germline CDR1 and CDR2: MNHEY and SVGAGI. J lost 11 bases, V lost 4 bases, and 8 bases had no gene match. DNA for the CDR3: TGTGCCAGCAGTTCCGGGACTAGCGCGACCAAGCAGTTCTTC. It codes for CASSSGTSATKQFF.

A remark on this clonotype: Mismatch with germline at one junction end may stem from a read error. The chain has TRBV4-1 and TRBJ1-2, with TRBD1 as a possible D gene (6 bases). Germline V gene data show CDR1 as MGHRA and CDR2 as YSYEKL. The CDR3 runs 14 residues. The chain's CDR3 is CASSQESGARGYAF. For the CDR3, the DNA is TGCGCCAGCAGCCAAGAATCAGGGGCCCGGGGCTACGCCTTC.

This clonotype has a handful of counts. V is TRBV30 and J is TRBJ2-1, with D perhaps assigned TRBD1 or TRBD2 (5 bases each). The CDR3 consists of 17 residues. V was clipped by 4 bases and J by 0 bases, with 19 bases between them. CDR1 GTSNPN and CDR2 SVGIG come from the germline V gene (reference sequence). DNA of the CDR3: TGTGCCTGGAATTTTGCCCTTACCGGGACCTCCTACAATGAGCAGTTCTTC. Its translation: CAWNFALTGTSYNEQFF.

The rearrangement uses TRBV23-1 and TRBJ2-1, with 8 bases aligning to TRBD1. The last part of the DNA fits TRBJ2-5 better; the J call may be wrong. TRBV23-1 is labeled an ORF, and its function is uncertain. The CDR3 has 21 amino acids. In DNA form, the CDR3 reads TGCGCCAGCAGTCACCAGCCCGACAGGGGATACCTAGTCGCCCACCAAGAGACCCAGTACTTC. As protein: CASSHQPDRGYLVAHQETQYF.

This chain uses TRBV4-2 with TRBJ1-6, with 7 bases fitting TRBD1. This CDR3 comprises 18 residues. The junction had 14 bases not matched to a gene; V was cut back by 0 bases and J by 9 bases. Looked up from germline, CDR1 is LGHNA and CDR2 is YNFKEQ. As DNA, the CDR3 is TGTGCCAGCAGCCAAGAGCTAAACAGGGGCGCTCGTAGTTCACCCCTCCACTTT. It specifies CASSQELNRGARSSPLHF.

This clonotype appeared many times. The V gene is TRBV4-2, the J gene TRBJ1-5, with TRBD1 identical over 7 bases. Germline trimming cut 2 bases from V and 0 bases from J; bases unmatched to any gene: 1. This CDR3 region has 15 residues. Per germline, CDR1 LGHNA and CDR2 YNFKEQ. CDR3 DNA: TGTGCCAGCAGCCAAAACAGGGGTAGCAATCAGCCCCAGCATTTT. Translating gives CASSQNRGSNQPQHF.

This clonotype was found a few times. This chain links TRBV6-1 with TRBJ2-7, with TRBD2 identical over 12 bases. The closer fit of TRBJ2-1 to the DNA end suggests the J call may be wrong. The CDR3 is 17 residues long. Germline V CDR1 and CDR2: MNHNS, SASEGT. The CDR3 spells CASSLRLAGALGLEQFF. The DNA for the CDR3 is TGTGCCAGCAGTCTAAGACTAGCGGGAGCTTTGGGCTTAGAGCAGTTCTTC.